Given below is one T cell receptor beta chain in context. This specimen comes from a study of blood T cell repertoires in COVID-19. This table comes from immunoSEQ multiplex PCR, and its TCRdb copy is limited to in-frame clones, with some not included. The sample has around 42,000 clones; 70% to 90% are singletons. V lost 2 bases and J lost 5; bases outside the gene matches: 8. The CDR3 is made up of 16 amino acids. Germline V gene lookup returns CDR1 MNHEY and CDR2 SMNVEV (reference sequence). The V gene is TRBV27, the J gene TRBJ2-2, with 7 bases fitting TRBD2. The clonotype comes from a man aged 70-80 years with acute or convalescent COVID-19. Sequenced material: peripheral blood. The CDR3 loop reads CASSLNAGAETGELFF. The CDR3 DNA sequence: TGTGCCAGCAGTTTAAATGCGGGAGCGGAAACCGGGGAGCTGTTTTTT.